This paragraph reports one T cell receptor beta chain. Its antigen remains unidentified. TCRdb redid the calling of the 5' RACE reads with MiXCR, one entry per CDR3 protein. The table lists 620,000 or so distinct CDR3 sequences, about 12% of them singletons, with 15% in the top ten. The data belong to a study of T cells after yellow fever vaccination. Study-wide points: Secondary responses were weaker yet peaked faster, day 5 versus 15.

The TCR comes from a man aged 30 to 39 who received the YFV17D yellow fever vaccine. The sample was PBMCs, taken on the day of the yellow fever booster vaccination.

CDR3 nucleotides: TGCGCCAGCAGCTTGGTGGCTAGCGGGAGGGCCAGTGAGCAGTTCTTC. Translated, it gives CASSLVASGRASEQFF. The V gene is TRBV5-1, the J gene TRBJ2-1, with 12 bases lining up with TRBD2. The length of the CDR3 is 16 residues. Germline trimming cut 0 bases from V and 9 bases from J; bases unmatched to any gene: 7. From germline, CDR1 is SGHRS and CDR2 YFSETQ.